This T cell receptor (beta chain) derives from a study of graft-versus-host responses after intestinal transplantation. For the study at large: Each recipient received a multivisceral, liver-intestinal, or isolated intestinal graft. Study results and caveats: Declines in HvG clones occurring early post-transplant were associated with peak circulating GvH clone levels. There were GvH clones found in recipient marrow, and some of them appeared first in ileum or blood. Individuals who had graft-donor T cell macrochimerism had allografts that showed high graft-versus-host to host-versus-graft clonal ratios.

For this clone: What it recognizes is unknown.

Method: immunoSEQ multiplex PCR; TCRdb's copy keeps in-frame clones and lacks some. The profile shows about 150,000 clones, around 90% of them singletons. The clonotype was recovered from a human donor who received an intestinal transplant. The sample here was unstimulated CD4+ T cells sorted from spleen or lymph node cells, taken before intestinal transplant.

CDR3 protein: CASSPPGTGDEKLFF. Here the CDR3 DNA reads TGTGCCAGCAGTCCCCCTGGGACAGGGGATGAAAAACTGTTTTTT. This chain uses TRBV7-2 with TRBJ1-4; 10 bases fit TRBD1. The CDR3 runs 15 residues. Germline-derived CDR1 and CDR2 are SGHTA and FQGNSA. V lost 6 bases and J lost 6; bases outside the gene matches: 7.